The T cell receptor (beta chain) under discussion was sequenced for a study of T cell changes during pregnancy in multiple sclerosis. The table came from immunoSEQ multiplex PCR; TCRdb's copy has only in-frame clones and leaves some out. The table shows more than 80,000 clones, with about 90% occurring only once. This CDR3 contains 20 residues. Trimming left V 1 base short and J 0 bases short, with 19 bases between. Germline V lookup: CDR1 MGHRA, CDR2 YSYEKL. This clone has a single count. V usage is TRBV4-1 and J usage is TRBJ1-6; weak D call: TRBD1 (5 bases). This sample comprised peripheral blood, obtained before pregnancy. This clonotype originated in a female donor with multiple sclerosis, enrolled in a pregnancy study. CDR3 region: CASSQVFTGPKSSYNSPLHF. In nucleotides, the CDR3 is TGCGCCAGCAGCCAAGTATTCACAGGCCCGAAGAGCTCCTATAATTCACCCCTCCACTTT.